A single sample gave rise to the 11 T cell receptor beta chains below, sequenced in a study of cytomegalovirus exposure and HLA in healthy donors. The PCR employed 60 Vbeta primers together with 13 Jbeta primers. Using immunoSEQ multiplex PCR, the repertoire was profiled, and TCRdb retains in-frame clones only, with some absent. The sample contains about 160,000 clones, 80% of which appear only once. Sequences were obtained from PBMCs. The source is a woman in her forties or fifties in good health and CMV-seronegative.

This clone came up a few times. V usage is TRBV28 and J usage is TRBJ2-1, with TRBD2 matching 7 bases. The CDR3 has 15 amino acids. Germline V gives CDR1 MDHEN, CDR2 SYDVKM. Trimming at V came to 2 bases and at J to 4 bases, leaving 5 bases not matched to a gene. CDR3 DNA: TGTGCCAGCAGTTTAGCGGGAGCTGGGTACAATGAGCAGTTCTTC. Translated: CASSLAGAGYNEQFF. Together with reference TRBV28 and TRBJ2-1, the CDR3 gives the full variable domain: DVKVTQSSRYLVKRTGEKVFLECVQDMDHENMFWYRQDPGLGLRLIYFSYDVKMKEKGDIPEGYSVSREKKERFSLILESASTNQTSMYLCASSLAGAGYNEQFFGPGTRLTVL.

The rearrangement joins TRBV15 to TRBJ1-6; no clear D gene. The germline CDR1 and CDR2 sequences are LNHNV and YYDKDF (reference sequence). This CDR3 region has 15 residues. V was cut by 0 bases and J by 13 bases, with 16 bases left in between. The CDR3 nucleotides are TGTGCCACCAGCAGAGAGGGCGGAGGGAGCTACCCCCTCCACTTT. This translates into CATSREGGGSYPLHF.

V is TRBV30 and J is TRBJ2-1; 9 bases fit TRBD2. Trimming at V came to 5 bases and at J to 6 bases, leaving 11 bases not matched to a gene. This CDR3 is 15 amino acids long. Germline values: CDR1 GTSNPN, CDR2 SVGIG (reference sequence). CDR3 nucleotides: TGTGCCTGGGCATGGCTCGGGACTAGCCGCAATGAGCAGTTCTTC. As protein: CAWAWLGTSRNEQFF. Looking up the rest from reference TRBV30 and TRBJ2-1 gives the full variable domain: SQTIHQWPATLVQPVGSPLSLECTVEGTSNPNLYWYRQAAGRGLQLLFYSVGIGQISSEVPQNLSASRPQDRQFILSSKKLLLSDSGFYLCAWAWLGTSRNEQFFGPGTRLTVL.

V usage is TRBV23-1 and J usage is TRBJ2-2; D uncertain. TRBV23-1 is an ORF, and what it does is uncertain. V was pared by 4 bases and J by 4 bases, with 25 bases between. The CDR3 spans 19 residues. Here the CDR3 DNA reads TGCGCCAGCAGTCCCATGTCCAGTGCCCGACAAACATTCACCGGGGAGCTGTTTTTT. Amino acids: CASSPMSSARQTFTGELFF.

The J gene is TRBJ2-3, the V gene TRBV7-9; TRBD2 aligns across 7 bases. J was trimmed by 2 bases and V by 1 base; bases with no gene match: 3. The CDR3 consists of 15 residues. In germline, CDR1 is SEHNR, CDR2 FQNEAQ (reference sequence). The CDR3 nucleotides read TGTGCCAGCAGCTTAGGAAGCGGGATCACAGATACGCAGTATTTT. Protein: CASSLGSGITDTQYF.

The chain combines TRBV5-6 with TRBJ1-2; unclear D gene. V shed 7 bases and J shed 3 bases, with 19 bases lying between them. The CDR3 is 15 amino acids. CDR1 is SGHDT and CDR2 is YYEEEE in the germline V gene. The DNA for the CDR3 is TGTGCCAGCCGAGCGCGGGGTACAGCCGACTATGGCTACACCTTC. Amino acid sequence: CASRARGTADYGYTF.

The rearrangement uses TRBV28 and TRBJ1-2, with 8 bases that match TRBD1. Germline V lookup: CDR1 MDHEN, CDR2 SYDVKM. V shed 5 bases and J 5 bases; nucleotides not matched to a gene: 10. The CDR3 is 15 residues long. CDR3 DNA: TGTGCCAGCAGTCAGAGACAGGGGTTGGGGTATGGCTACACCTTC. This translates into CASSQRQGLGYGYTF.

This clone was counted once. The chain employs TRBV28 and TRBJ2-6; D unresolved. This CDR3 has 15 residues. V was pared by 5 bases and J by 0 bases, with 8 bases between. From germline, CDR1 is MDHEN and CDR2 SYDVKM. CDR3 loop: CASSRRASGANVLTF. In DNA form, the CDR3 reads TGTGCCAGCAGTCGAAGAGCCTCTGGGGCCAACGTCCTGACTTTC. The complete variable domain, with remaining parts taken from reference TRBV28 and TRBJ2-6, reads DVKVTQSSRYLVKRTGEKVFLECVQDMDHENMFWYRQDPGLGLRLIYFSYDVKMKEKGDIPEGYSVSREKKERFSLILESASTNQTSMYLCASSRRASGANVLTFGAGSRLTVL.

The chain links TRBV28 to TRBJ1-5; TRBD1 matches at 9 bases. Germline CDR1 and CDR2: MDHEN and SYDVKM. The CDR3 totals 19 residues. J gave up 4 bases and V 3 bases, and 16 bases lay outside the gene matches. The CDR3 DNA sequence: TGTGCCAGCAGTTTGAGCTCTACAAACAGGGGGCTATGGAATCAGCCCCAGCATTTT. This translates into CASSLSSTNRGLWNQPQHF. The full variable domain, in which reference TRBV28 and TRBJ1-5 provide the parts outside the CDR3, is DVKVTQSSRYLVKRTGEKVFLECVQDMDHENMFWYRQDPGLGLRLIYFSYDVKMKEKGDIPEGYSVSREKKERFSLILESASTNQTSMYLCASSLSSTNRGLWNQPQHFGDGTRLSIL.

The chain recombines TRBV7-8 with TRBJ1-2; 10 positions agree with TRBD1. In germline, CDR1 is SGHVS, CDR2 FQNEAQ. This CDR3 has 15 residues. V dropped 7 bases and J dropped 2; count of bases not matched to a gene: 7. The DNA of the CDR3 is TGTGCCAGCACCTTCTTGGGACAGGGGAACTATGGCTACACCTTC. This sequence encodes CASTFLGQGNYGYTF.

J is TRBJ1-1 and V is TRBV28; no clear D gene. V lost 5 bases and J 0 bases, leaving 10 bases between the germline ends. The V gene's germline CDR1 is MDHEN and CDR2 SYDVKM. CDR3 length: 14 residues. The CDR3 spells CASSVQFMNTEAFF. The CDR3 DNA is TGTGCCAGCAGTGTACAGTTTATGAACACTGAAGCTTTCTTT.